The clone carrying this T cell receptor beta chain appeared many times. Its target is unknown. This sample was taken from a study of prognosis after radiotherapy for stage I lung cancer. Study-level results: Medians of 10,088 versus 6,861 showed unique TCR clone counts falling after stereotactic body radiation therapy. When patients developed distant metastases, their Shannon entropy after stereotactic body radiation therapy was lower. Differences in TRBV and TRBJ gene usage were reportedly observed between patients with and without metastases.

Among the patients, all were node-negative on CT and PET/CT, and none had received prior chemotherapy or radiotherapy or had other malignancies. Genomic DNA provided the template from which TCR beta CDR3 was amplified by two-round multiplex PCR. Each TRBV and TRBJ gene had its own primer in the first PCR round. TCRdb itself ran the multiplex PCR reads through MiXCR, one entry per CDR3 protein. Of 51,000 or so distinct CDR3 sequences in the sample, about 32% were seen once. The germline V and J ends were trimmed by 5 bases and 8 bases, with 21 bases remaining between them. This CDR3 region has 15 residues. Germline V gene sequence: CDR1 SGHTA, CDR2 FQGNSA.

The origin of this receptor is a donor aged 50 or older with non-small cell lung cancer. Source: PBMCs, taken before or after stereotactic body radiation therapy (not recorded which). V is TRBV7-2 and J is TRBJ1-1; D may be TRBD1 (5 bases). The CDR3: CASSLGGQGGREAFF. The CDR3 region has the DNA TGTGCCAGCAGCCTAGGAGGGCAGGGTGGGAGGGAAGCTTTCTTT.